The clone carrying this TCR beta chain was found a few times. The record originates from a study of technical replicates of blood from several donors. CDR3 length: 13 amino acids. CDR1 is SNHLY, CDR2 FYNNEI, per germline. The V end lost 2 bases, the J end lost 4 bases, and 3 bases lay between the germline ends. Profiling relied on immunoSEQ multiplex PCR, and the TCRdb table lists in-frame clones only, not all of them. The sample includes 50,000 to 70,000 clones, 70% to 90% of them seen just once. What was sequenced was PBMCs. V is TRBV2 and J is TRBJ1-6; no reliable D call. The sequence was obtained from a human donor in good health. Some clones in this sample may be carry-over from other donors' samples. The CDR3 DNA follows: TGTGCCAGCAGTGAACTGTATAATTCACCCCTCCACTTT. Amino acid sequence: CASSELYNSPLHF.